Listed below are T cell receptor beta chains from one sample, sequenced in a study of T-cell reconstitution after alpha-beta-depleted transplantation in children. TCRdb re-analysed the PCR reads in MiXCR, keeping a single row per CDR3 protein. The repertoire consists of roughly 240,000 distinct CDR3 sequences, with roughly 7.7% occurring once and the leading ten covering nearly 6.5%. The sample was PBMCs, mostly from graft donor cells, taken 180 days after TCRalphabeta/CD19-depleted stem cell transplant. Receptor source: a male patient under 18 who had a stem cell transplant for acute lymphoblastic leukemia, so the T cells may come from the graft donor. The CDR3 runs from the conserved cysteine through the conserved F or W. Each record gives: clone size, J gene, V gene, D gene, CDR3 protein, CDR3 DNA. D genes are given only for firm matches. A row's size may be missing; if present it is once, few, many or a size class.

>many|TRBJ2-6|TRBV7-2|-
CASSLGGTGANVLTF
TGTGCCAGCAGCTTAGGGGGGACTGGGGCCAACGTCCTGACTTTC
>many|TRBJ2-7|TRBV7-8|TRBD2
CASSLARFERERSEQYF
TGTGCCAGCAGCTTAGCGCGGTTCGAGCGGGAGAGGTCCGAGCAGTACTTC
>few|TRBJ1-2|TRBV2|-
CASRAGYGYTF
TGTGCCAGCAGGGCGGGCTATGGCTACACCTTC
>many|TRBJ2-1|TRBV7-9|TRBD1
CASSFQGARNEQFF
TGTGCCAGCAGCTTCCAGGGGGCGCGGAATGAGCAGTTCTTC
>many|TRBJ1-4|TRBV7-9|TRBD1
CASSLWTGRVEKLFF
TGTGCCAGCAGCCTATGGACAGGGAGAGTTGAAAAACTGTTTTTT
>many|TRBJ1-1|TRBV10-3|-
CAISVSERNTEAFF
TGTGCCATCAGTGTAAGTGAGCGGAACACTGAAGCTTTCTTT
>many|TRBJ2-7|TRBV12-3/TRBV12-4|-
CASSLVLFYEQYF
TGTGCCAGCAGTTTAGTCCTTTTCTACGAGCAGTACTTC
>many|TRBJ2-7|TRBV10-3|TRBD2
CAISEYTREKGWQYF
TGTGCCATCAGTGAGTATACGCGGGAGAAAGGTTGGCAGTACTTC
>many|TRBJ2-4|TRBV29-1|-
CSSSDGELAKNIQYF
TGCAGCTCGTCGGACGGGGAACTAGCCAAAAACATTCAGTACTTC
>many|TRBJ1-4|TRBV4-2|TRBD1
CASSRMGQGSFRGNEKLFF
TGTGCCAGCAGCCGAATGGGACAGGGTTCCTTTAGGGGGAATGAAAAACTGTTTTTT
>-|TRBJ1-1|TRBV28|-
CASSGRGGTEAFF
TGTGCCAGCAGTGGGAGAGGGGGCACTGAAGCTTTCTTT
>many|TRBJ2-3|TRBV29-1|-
CSVRQLPEDTQYF
TGCAGCGTTAGGCAGTTGCCCGAAGATACGCAGTATTTT
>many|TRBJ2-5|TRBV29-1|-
CSVDGPGVTQETQYF
TGCAGCGTTGACGGGCCAGGGGTAACCCAAGAGACCCAGTACTTC
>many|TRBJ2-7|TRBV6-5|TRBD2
CASSYPGTSRYEQYF
TGTGCCAGCAGTTACCCCGGGACTAGTCGCTACGAGCAGTACTTC
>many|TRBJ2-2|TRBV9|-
CASSVAPTGELFF
TGTGCCAGCAGCGTAGCGCCGACCGGGGAGCTGTTTTTT
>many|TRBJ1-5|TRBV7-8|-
CASSIHSNQPQHF
TGTGCCAGCAGCATCCATAGCAATCAGCCCCAGCATTTT